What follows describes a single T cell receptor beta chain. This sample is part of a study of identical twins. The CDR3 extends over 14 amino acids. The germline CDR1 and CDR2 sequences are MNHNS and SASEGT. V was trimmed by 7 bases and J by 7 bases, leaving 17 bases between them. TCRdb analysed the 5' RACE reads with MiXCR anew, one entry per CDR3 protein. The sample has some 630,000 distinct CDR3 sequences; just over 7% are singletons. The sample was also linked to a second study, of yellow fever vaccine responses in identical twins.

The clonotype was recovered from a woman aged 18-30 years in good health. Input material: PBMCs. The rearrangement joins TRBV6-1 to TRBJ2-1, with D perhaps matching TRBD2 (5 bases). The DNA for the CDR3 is TGTGCCAGCACCTCCCGGGGTGGGGTTAATGAGCAGTTCTTC. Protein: CASTSRGGVNEQFF.